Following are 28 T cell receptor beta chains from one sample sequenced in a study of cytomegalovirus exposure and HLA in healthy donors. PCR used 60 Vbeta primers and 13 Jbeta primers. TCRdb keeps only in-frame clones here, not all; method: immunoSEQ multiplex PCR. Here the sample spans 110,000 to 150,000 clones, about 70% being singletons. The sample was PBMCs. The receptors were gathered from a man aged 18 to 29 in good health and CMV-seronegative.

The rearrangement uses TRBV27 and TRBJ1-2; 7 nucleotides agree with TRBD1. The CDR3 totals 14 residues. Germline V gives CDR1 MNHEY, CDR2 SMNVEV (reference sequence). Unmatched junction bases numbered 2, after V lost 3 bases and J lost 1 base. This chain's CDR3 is CASSFRDSNYGYTF. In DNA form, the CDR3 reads TGTGCCAGCAGTTTCCGGGACAGTAACTATGGCTACACCTTC.

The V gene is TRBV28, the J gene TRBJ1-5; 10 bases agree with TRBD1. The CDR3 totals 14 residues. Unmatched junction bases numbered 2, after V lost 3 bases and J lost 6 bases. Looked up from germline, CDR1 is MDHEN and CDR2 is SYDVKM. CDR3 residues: CASSFWDRGQPQHF. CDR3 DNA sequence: TGTGCCAGCAGTTTCTGGGACAGGGGTCAGCCCCAGCATTTT. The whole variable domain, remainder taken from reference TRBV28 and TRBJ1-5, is DVKVTQSSRYLVKRTGEKVFLECVQDMDHENMFWYRQDPGLGLRLIYFSYDVKMKEKGDIPEGYSVSREKKERFSLILESASTNQTSMYLCASSFWDRGQPQHFGDGTRLSIL.

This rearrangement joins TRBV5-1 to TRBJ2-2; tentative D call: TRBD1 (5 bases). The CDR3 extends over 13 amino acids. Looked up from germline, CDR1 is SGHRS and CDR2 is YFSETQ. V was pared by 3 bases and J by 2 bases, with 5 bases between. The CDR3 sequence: CASSWGNTGELFF. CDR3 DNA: TGCGCCAGCAGCTGGGGCAACACCGGGGAGCTGTTTTTT. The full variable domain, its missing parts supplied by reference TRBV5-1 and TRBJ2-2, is KAGVTQTPRYLIKTRGQQVTLSCSPISGHRSVSWYQQTPGQGLQFLFEYFSETQRNKGNFPGRFSGRQFSNSRSEMNVSTLELGDSALYLCASSWGNTGELFFGEGSRLTVL.

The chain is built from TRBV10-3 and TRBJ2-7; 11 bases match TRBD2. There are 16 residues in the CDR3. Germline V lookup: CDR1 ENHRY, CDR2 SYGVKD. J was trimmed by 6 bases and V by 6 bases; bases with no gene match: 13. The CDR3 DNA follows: TGTGCCATCAGCGGAGCCCCGACTAGCGGGAAACGCGAGCAGTACTTC. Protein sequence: CAISGAPTSGKREQYF.

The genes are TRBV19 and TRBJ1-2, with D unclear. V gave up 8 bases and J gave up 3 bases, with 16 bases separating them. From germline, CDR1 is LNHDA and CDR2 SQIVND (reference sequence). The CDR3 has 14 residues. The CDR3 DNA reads TGTGCCAGTGGGCGCTTCCCGCGCGACTATGGCTACACCTTC. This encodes CASGRFPRDYGYTF.

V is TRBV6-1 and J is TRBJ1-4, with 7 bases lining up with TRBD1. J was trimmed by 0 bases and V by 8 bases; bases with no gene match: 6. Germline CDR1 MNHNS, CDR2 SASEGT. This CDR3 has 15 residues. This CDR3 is CASAGTDATNEKLFF. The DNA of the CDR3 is TGTGCCAGCGCCGGGACAGACGCAACTAATGAAAAACTGTTTTTT.

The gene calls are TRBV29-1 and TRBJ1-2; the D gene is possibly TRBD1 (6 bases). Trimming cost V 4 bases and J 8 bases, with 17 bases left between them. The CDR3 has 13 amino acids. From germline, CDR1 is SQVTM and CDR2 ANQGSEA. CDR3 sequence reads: CSVGARGGEGYTF. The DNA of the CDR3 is TGCAGCGTTGGGGCGAGGGGGGGAGAGGGCTACACCTTC.

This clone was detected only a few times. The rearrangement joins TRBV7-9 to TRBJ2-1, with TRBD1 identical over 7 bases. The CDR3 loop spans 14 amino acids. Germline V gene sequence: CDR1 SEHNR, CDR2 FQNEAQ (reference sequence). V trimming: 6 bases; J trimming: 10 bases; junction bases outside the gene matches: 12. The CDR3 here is CASSTDRALWEQFF. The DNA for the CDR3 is TGTGCCAGCAGTACCGACAGGGCCCTGTGGGAGCAGTTCTTC.

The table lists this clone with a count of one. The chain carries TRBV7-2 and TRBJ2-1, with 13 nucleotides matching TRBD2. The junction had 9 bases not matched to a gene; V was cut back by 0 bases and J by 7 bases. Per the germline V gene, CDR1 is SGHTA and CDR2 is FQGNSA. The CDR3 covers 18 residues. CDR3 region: CASSLAKGLAGHWNEQFF. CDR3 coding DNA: TGTGCCAGCAGCTTAGCGAAGGGACTAGCGGGACATTGGAATGAGCAGTTCTTC.

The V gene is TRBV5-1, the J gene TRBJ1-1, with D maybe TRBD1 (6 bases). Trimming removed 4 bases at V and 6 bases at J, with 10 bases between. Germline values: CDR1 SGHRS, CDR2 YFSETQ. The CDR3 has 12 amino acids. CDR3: CASSPQGPEAFF. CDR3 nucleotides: TGCGCCAGCAGCCCACAGGGACCTGAAGCTTTCTTT.

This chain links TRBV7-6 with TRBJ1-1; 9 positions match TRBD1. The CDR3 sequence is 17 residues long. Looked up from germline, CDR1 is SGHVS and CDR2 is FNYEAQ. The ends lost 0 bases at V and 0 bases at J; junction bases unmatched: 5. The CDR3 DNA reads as TGTGCCAGCAGCTTAGCACGAACAGGGGGCGTGAACACTGAAGCTTTCTTT. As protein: CASSLARTGGVNTEAFF.

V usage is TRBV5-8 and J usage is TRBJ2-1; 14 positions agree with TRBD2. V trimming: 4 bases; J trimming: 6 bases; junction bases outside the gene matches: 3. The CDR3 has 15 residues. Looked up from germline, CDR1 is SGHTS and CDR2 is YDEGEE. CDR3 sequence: CASSQTSGRANEQFF. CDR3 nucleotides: TGTGCCAGCAGCCAGACTAGCGGGAGGGCCAATGAGCAGTTCTTC.

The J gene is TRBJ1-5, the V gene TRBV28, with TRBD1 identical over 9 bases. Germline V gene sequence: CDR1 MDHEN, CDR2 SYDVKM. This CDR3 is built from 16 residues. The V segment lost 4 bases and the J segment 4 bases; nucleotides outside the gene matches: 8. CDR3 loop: CASSSAPGQGNQPQHF. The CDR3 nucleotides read TGTGCCAGCAGTTCCGCCCCGGGACAGGGAAATCAGCCCCAGCATTTT.

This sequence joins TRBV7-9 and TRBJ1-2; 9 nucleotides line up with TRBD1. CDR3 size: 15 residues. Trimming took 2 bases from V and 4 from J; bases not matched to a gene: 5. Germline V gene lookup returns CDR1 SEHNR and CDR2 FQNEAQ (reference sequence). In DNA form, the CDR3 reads TGTGCCAGCAGCTTACCTGGGACAGGGCTCTATGGCTACACCTTC. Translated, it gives CASSLPGTGLYGYTF.

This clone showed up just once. The CDR3 loop reads CASSLGDRGANEKLFF. The CDR3 DNA reads as TGTGCCAGCAGCTTAGGAGACAGGGGCGCGAATGAAAAACTGTTTTTT. This chain connects TRBV7-6 to TRBJ1-4; 8 bases match TRBD1. The CDR3 is 16 amino acids. The junction had 6 bases not matched to a gene; V was cut back by 1 base and J by 5 bases. The germline gives CDR1 SGHVS, CDR2 FNYEAQ.

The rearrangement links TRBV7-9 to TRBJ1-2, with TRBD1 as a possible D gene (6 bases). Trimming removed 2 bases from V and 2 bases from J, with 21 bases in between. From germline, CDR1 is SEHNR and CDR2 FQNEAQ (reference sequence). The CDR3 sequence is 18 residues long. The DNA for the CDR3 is TGTGCCAGCAGCTTAACGGCATTGGGCACAGGGTGGAACTATGGCTACACCTTC. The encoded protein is CASSLTALGTGWNYGYTF.

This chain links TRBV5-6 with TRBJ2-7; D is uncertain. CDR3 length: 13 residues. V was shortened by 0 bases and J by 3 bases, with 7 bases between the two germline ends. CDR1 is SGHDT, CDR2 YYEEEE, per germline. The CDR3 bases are TGTGCCAGCAGCTTGGTTGAGGTCTACGAGCAGTACTTC. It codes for CASSLVEVYEQYF. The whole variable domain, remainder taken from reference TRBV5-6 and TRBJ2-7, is DAGVTQSPTHLIKTRGQQVTLRCSPKSGHDTVSWYQQALGQGPQFIFQYYEEEERQRGNFPDRFSGHQFPNYSSELNVNALLLGDSALYLCASSLVEVYEQYFGPGTRLTVT.

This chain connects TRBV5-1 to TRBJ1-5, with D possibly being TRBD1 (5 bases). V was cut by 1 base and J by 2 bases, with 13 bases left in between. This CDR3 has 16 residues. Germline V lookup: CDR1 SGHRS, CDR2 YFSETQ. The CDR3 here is CASSLSGGWGNQPQHF. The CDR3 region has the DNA TGCGCCAGCAGCTTGAGCGGGGGATGGGGCAATCAGCCCCAGCATTTT.

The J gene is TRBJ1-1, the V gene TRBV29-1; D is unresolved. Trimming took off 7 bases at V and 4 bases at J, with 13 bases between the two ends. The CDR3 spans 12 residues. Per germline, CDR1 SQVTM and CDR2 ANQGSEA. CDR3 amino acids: CSGDEGGTEAFF. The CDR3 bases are TGCAGCGGGGATGAGGGTGGCACTGAAGCTTTCTTT.

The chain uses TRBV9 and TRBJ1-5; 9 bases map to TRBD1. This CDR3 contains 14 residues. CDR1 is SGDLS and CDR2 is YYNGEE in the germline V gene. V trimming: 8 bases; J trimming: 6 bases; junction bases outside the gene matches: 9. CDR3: CASSPGQGSQPQHF. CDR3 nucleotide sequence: TGTGCCAGTTCGCCGGGACAGGGCAGTCAGCCCCAGCATTTT.

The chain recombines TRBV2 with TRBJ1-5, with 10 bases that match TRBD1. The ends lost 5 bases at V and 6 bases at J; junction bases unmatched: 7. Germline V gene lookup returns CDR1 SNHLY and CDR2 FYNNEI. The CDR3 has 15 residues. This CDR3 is CASSSGQGKIQPQHF. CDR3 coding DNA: TGTGCCAGCAGTTCGGGACAGGGGAAGATTCAGCCCCAGCATTTT.

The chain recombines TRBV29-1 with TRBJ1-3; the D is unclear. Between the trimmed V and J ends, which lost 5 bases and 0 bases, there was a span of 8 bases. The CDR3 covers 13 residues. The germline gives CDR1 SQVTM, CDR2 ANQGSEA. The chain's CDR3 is CSVPSYSGNTIYF. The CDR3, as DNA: TGCAGCGTTCCTAGTTACTCTGGAAACACCATATATTTT.

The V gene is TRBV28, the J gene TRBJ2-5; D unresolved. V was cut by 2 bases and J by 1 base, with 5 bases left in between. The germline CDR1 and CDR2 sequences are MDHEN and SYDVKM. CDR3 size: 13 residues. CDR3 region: CASSLESQETQYF. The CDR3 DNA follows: TGTGCCAGCAGTTTAGAGAGCCAAGAGACCCAGTACTTC.

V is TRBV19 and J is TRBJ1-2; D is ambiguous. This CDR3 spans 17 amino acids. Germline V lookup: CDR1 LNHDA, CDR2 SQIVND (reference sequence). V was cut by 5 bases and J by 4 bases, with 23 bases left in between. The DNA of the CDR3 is TGTGCCAGTAGTTCATGGCAAAGGAGGAAGTTAAGCTATGGCTACACCTTC. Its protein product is CASSSWQRRKLSYGYTF.

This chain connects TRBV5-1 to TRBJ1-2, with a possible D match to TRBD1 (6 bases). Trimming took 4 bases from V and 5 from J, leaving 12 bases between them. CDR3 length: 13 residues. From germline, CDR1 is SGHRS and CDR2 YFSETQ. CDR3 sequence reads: CASSPEGGYGYTF. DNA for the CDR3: TGCGCCAGCAGCCCCGAGGGGGGGTATGGCTACACCTTC.

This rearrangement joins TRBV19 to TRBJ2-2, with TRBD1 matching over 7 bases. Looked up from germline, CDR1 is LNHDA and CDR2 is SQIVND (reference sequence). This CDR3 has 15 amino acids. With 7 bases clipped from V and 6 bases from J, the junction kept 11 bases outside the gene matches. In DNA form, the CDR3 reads TGTGCCAGTACCCCAGAGGGGCAGGGGGCCGGGGAGCTGTTTTTT. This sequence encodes CASTPEGQGAGELFF.

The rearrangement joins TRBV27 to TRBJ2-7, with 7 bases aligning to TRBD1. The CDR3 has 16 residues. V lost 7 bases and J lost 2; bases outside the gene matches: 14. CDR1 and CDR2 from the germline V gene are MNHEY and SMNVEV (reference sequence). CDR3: CASNPSSGTVAYEQYF. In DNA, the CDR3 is TGTGCCAGCAACCCATCCTCCGGGACAGTGGCCTACGAGCAGTACTTC.

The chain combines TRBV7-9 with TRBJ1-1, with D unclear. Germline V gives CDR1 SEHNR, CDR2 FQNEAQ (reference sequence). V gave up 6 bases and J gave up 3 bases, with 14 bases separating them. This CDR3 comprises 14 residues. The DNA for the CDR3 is TGTGCCAGCAGTAGAGGAGGTGGTCACACTGAAGCTTTCTTT. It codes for CASSRGGGHTEAFF.